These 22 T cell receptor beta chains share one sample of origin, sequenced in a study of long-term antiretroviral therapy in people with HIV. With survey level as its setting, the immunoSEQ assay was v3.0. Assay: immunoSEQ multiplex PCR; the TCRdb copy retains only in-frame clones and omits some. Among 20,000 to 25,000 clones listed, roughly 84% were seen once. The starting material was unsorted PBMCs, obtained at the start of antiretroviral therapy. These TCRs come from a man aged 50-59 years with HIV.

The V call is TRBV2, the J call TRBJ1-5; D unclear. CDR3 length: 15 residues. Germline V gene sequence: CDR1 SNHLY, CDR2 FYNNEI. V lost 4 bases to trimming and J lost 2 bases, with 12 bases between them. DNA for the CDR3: TGTGCCAGCAGTGCCTGGGGTGTGGGCAATCAGCCCCAGCATTTT. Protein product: CASSAWGVGNQPQHF.

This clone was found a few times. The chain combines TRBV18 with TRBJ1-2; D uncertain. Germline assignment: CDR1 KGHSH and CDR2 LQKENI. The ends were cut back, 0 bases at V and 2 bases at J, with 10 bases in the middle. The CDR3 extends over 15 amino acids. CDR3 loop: CASSPPNTENYGYTF. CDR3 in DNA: TGTGCCAGCTCACCACCCAACACAGAGAACTATGGCTACACCTTC.

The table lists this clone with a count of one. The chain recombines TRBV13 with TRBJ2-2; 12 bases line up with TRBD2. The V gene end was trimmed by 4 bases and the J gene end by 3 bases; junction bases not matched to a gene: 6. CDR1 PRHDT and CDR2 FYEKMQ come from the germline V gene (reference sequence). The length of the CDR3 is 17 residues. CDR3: CASSYRLAGDDTGELFF. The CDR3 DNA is TGTGCCAGCAGCTATCGACTAGCGGGAGATGACACCGGGGAGCTGTTTTTT. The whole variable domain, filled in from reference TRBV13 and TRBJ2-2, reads AAGVIQSPRHLIKEKRETATLKCYPIPRHDTVYWYQQGPGQDPQFLISFYEKMQSDKGSIPDRFSAQQFSDYHSELNMSSLELGDSALYFCASSYRLAGDDTGELFFGEGSRLTVL.

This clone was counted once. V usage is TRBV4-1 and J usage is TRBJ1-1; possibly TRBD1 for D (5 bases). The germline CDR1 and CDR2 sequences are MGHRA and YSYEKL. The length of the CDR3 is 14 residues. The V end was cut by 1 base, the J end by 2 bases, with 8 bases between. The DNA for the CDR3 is TGCGCCAGCAGCCAAGTAGGGGTTAACACTGAAGCTTTCTTT. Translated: CASSQVGVNTEAFF.

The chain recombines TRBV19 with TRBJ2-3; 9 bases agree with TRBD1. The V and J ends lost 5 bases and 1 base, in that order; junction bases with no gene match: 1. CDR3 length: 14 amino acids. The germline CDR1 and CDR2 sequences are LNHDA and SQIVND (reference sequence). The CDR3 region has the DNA TGTGCCAGTAGTCGGGACAGGGGCACAGATACGCAGTATTTT. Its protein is CASSRDRGTDTQYF.

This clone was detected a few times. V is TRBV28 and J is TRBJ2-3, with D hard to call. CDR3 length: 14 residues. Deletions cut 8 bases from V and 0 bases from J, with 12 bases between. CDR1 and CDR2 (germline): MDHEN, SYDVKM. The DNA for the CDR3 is TGTGCCAGCTCTATTACGGCTAGCACAGATACGCAGTATTTT. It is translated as CASSITASTDTQYF.

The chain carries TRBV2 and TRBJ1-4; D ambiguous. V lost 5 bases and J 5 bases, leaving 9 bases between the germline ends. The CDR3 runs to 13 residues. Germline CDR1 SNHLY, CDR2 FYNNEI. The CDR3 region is CASSRFRNEKLFF. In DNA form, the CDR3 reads TGTGCCAGCAGTCGTTTCAGGAATGAAAAACTGTTTTTT.

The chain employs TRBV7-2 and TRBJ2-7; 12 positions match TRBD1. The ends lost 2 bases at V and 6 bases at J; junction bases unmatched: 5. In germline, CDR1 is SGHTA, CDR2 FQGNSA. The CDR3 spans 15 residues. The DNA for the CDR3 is TGTGCCAGCAGCTTACAGGGACAGGGGGCTGGCGAGCAGTACTTC. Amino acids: CASSLQGQGAGEQYF.

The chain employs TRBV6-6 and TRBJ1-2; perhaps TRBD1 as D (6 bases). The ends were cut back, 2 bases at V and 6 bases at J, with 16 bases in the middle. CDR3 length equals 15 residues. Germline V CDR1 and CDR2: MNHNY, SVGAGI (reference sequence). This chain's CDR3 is CASSYPGAPQHGYTF. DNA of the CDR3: TGTGCCAGCAGTTACCCAGGGGCCCCCCAACATGGCTACACCTTC.

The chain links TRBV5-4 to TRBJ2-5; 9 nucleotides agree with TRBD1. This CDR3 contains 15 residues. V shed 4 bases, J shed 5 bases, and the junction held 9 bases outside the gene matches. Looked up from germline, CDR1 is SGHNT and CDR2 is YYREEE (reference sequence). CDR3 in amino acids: CASSVLRDREETQYF. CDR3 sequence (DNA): TGTGCCAGCAGCGTCCTCCGGGACAGGGAGGAGACCCAGTACTTC. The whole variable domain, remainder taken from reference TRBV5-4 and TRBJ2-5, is ETGVTQSPTHLIKTRGQQVTLRCSSQSGHNTVSWYQQALGQGPQFIFQYYREEENGRGNFPPRFSGLQFPNYSSELNVNALELDDSALYLCASSVLRDREETQYFGPGTRLLVL.

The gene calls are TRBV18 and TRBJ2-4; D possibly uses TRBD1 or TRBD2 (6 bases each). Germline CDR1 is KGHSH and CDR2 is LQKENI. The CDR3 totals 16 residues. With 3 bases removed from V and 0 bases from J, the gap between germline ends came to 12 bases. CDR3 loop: CASSPQGRLAKNIQYF. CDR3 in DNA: TGTGCCAGCTCACCTCAGGGGAGGTTAGCCAAAAACATTCAGTACTTC.

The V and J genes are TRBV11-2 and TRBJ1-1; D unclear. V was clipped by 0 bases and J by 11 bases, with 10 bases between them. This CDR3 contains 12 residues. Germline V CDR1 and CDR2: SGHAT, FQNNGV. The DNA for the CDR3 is TGTGCCAGCAGCTTAGATAATCTCGAGGCTTTCTTT. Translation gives CASSLDNLEAFF.

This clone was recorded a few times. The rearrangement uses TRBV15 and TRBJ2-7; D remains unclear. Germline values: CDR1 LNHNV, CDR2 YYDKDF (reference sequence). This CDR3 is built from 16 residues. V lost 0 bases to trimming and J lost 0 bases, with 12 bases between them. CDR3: CATSRDQAASSYEQYF. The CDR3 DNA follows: TGTGCCACCAGCAGAGATCAGGCGGCCAGCTCCTACGAGCAGTACTTC.

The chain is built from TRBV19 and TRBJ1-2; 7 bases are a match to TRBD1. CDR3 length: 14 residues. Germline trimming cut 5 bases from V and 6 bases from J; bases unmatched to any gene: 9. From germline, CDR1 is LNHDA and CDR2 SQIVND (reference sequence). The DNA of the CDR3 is TGTGCCAGTAGTTTACGGACAGGAGAAAATGGCTACACCTTC. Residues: CASSLRTGENGYTF. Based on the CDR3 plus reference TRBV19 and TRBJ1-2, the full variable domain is DGGITQSPKYLFRKEGQNVTLSCEQNLNHDAMYWYRQDPGQGLRLIYYSQIVNDFQKGDIAEGYSVSREKKESFPLTVTSAQKNPTAFYLCASSLRTGENGYTFGSGTRLTVV.

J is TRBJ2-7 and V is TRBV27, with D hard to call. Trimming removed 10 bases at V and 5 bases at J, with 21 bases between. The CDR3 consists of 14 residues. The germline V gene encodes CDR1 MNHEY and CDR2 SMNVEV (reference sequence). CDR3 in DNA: TGTGCCACCCGACGGTCGGTGTCTTCCGACGAGCAGTACTTC. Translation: CATRRSVSSDEQYF.

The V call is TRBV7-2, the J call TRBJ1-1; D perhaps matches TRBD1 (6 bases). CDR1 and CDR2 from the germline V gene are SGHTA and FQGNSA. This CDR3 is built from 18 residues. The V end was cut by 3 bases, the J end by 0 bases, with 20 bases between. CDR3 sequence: CASSLRGGGIEMNTEAFF. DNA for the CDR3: TGTGCCAGCAGCTTGAGAGGAGGGGGGATTGAAATGAACACTGAAGCTTTCTTT.

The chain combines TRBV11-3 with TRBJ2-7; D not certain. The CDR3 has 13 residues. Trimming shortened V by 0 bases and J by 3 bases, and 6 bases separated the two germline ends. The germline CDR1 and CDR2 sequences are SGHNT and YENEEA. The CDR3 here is CASSLDGYYEQYF. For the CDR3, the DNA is TGTGCCAGCAGCTTAGATGGTTACTACGAGCAGTACTTC.

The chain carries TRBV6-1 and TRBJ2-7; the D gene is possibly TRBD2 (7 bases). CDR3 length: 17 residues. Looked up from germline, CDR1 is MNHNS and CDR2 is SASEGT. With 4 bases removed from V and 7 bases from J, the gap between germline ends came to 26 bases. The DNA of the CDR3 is TGTGCCAGCAGTGGGGCTCTCTACGTGGGGGGGCCGGGGGAGCAGTACTTC. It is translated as CASSGALYVGGPGEQYF.

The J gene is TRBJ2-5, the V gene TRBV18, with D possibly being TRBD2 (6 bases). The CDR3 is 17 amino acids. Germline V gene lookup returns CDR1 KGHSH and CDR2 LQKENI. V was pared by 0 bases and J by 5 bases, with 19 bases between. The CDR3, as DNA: TGTGCCAGCTCACCACCGGGTGGTGTAACTAGCCATGAGACCCAGTACTTC. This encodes CASSPPGGVTSHETQYF.

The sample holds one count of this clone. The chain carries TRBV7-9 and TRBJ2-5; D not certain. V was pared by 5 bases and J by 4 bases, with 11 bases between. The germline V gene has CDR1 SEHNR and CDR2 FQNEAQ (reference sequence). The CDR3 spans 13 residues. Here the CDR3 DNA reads TGTGCCAGCAGCCAAGACCCAAGAGAGACCCAGTACTTC. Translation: CASSQDPRETQYF.

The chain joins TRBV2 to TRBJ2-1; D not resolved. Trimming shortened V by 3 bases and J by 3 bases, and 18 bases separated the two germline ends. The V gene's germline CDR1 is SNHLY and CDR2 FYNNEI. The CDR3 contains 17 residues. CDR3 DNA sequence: TGTGCCAGCAGTGAGCGAACTGGCAGCCTGGACTACAATGAGCAGTTCTTC. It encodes CASSERTGSLDYNEQFF.

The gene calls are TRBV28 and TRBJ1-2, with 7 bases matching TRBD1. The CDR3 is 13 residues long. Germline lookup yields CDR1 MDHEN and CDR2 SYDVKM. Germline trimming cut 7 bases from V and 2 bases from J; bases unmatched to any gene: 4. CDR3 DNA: TGTGCCAGCAACTCGGGACAGAACTATGGCTACACCTTC. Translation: CASNSGQNYGYTF.